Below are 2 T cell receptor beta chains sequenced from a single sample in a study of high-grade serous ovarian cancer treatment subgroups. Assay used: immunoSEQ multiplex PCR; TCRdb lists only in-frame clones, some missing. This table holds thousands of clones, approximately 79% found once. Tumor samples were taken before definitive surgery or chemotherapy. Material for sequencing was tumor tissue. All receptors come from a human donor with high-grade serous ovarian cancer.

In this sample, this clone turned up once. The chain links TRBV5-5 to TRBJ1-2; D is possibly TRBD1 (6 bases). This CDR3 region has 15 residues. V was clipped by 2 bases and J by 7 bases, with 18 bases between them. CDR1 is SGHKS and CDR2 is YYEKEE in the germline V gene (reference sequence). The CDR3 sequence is CASSFAGGLLSGYTF. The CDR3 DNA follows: TGTGCCAGCAGCTTTGCGGGGGGGCTACTCTCTGGCTACACCTTC.

The CDR3 here is CASSQSPQGRVYGYTF. DNA for the CDR3: TGCGCCAGCAGCCAATCCCCGCAGGGGCGAGTCTATGGCTACACCTTC. The rearrangement joins TRBV4-1 to TRBJ1-2; tentative D call: TRBD1 (6 bases). The CDR3 consists of 16 residues. V gave up 2 bases and J gave up 4 bases, with 17 bases separating them. The germline V gene has CDR1 MGHRA and CDR2 YSYEKL.